Listed here are 28 T cell receptor beta chains from one sample, sequenced in a study of CD8 T cells in ankylosing spondylitis. TCRdb re-analysed the 5' RACE reads in MiXCR, keeping a single row per CDR3 protein. The repertoire holds a few hundred thousand distinct CDR3 sequences, approximately 20% seen once, with about an eighth in the top ten. Sequences were obtained from blood, either unsorted or a sorted T cell fraction (not recorded which). These TCRs come from a male donor with ankylosing spondylitis or in good health (not recorded which).

This chain uses TRBV13 with TRBJ1-2; D ambiguous. The CDR3 length is 14 residues. V was cut by 2 bases and J by 7 bases, with 14 bases left in between. In germline, CDR1 is PRHDT, CDR2 FYEKMQ (reference sequence). CDR3 residues: CASSLRQHQAGYTF. CDR3 in DNA: TGTGCCAGCAGCTTACGACAACATCAAGCTGGCTACACCTTC.

The chain couples TRBV7-1 to TRBJ2-3; no clear D gene. TRBV7-1 is treated as an ORF (open reading frame) with a function not yet certain. Trimming left V 5 bases short and J 0 bases short, with 9 bases between. The CDR3 totals 14 residues. In nucleotides, the CDR3 is TGTGCCAGCAGCCACCCCGAGAGCACAGATACGCAGTATTTT. Encoded protein: CASSHPESTDTQYF.

V and J are TRBV4-1 and TRBJ2-1; 10 nucleotides align to TRBD2. The CDR3 is 17 amino acids. V was pared by 4 bases and J by 7 bases, with 13 bases of the junction left unmatched. Germline V gene lookup returns CDR1 MGHRA and CDR2 YSYEKL. CDR3 protein: CASSLVKRGGKGNEQFF. CDR3 in DNA: TGCGCCAGCAGCCTAGTAAAGCGGGGGGGCAAGGGGAATGAGCAGTTCTTC.

The V call is TRBV6-6, the J call TRBJ1-1, with D perhaps TRBD1 (6 bases). Trimming took off 2 bases at V and 8 bases at J, with 9 bases between the two ends. Germline CDR1 and CDR2: MNHNY and SVGAGI (reference sequence). This CDR3 has 12 residues. The CDR3 reads CASSYVGGEAFF. The CDR3 bases are TGTGCCAGCAGTTACGTAGGGGGAGAAGCTTTCTTT.

The chain uses TRBV29-1 and TRBJ1-2; D gene ambiguous. The CDR3 length is 12 residues. The germline V and J ends were trimmed by 0 bases and 2 bases, with 4 bases remaining between them. CDR1 is SQVTM and CDR2 is ANQGSEA in the germline V gene. The CDR3 coding sequence is TGCAGCGTTGAAGAAGAAAACTATGGCTACACCTTC. Translation gives CSVEEENYGYTF.

The V and J genes are TRBV12-3 or TRBV12-4 and TRBJ2-3; tentatively, D is TRBD2 (5 bases). The V and J ends lost 5 bases and 5 bases respectively, with 11 bases between them. CDR3 length: 13 residues. The CDR3 loop reads CASSTPEGDTQYF. The CDR3 bases are TGTGCCAGCAGTACACCCGAGGGAGATACGCAGTATTTT.

This clonotype has more than one count but fewer than ten. The chain couples TRBV4-1 to TRBJ2-1; possibly TRBD1 for D (5 bases). Per the germline V gene, CDR1 is MGHRA and CDR2 is YSYEKL. The CDR3 is 14 residues long. Trimming cost V 4 bases and J 5 bases, with 12 bases left between them. For the CDR3, the DNA is TGCGCCAGCAGCCTTTTGACAGACGACAATGAGCAGTTCTTC. This sequence encodes CASSLLTDDNEQFF.

This clonotype was seen a few times. V usage is TRBV30 and J usage is TRBJ2-7, with D perhaps matching TRBD1 (5 bases). Looked up from germline, CDR1 is GTSNPN and CDR2 is SVGIG (reference sequence). The CDR3 sequence is 14 residues long. V dropped 2 bases and J dropped 2 bases, with 13 bases sitting between them. The CDR3 DNA follows: TGTGCCTGGAGTATTCAGGGCACCACCTACGAGCAGTACTTC. The encoded protein is CAWSIQGTTYEQYF.

This chain joins TRBV29-1 and TRBJ1-2; perhaps TRBD1 as D (5 bases). The CDR3 is 11 residues long. The germline V gene encodes CDR1 SQVTM and CDR2 ANQGSEA. This CDR3 is CSSPWGGGYTF. The CDR3 region has the DNA TGCAGTTCTCCTTGGGGGGGAGGCTACACCTTC.

In its sample, this clonotype was seen a few times. V gene TRBV5-1 combines with J gene TRBJ2-7, with TRBD2 matching over 10 bases. The germline V gene encodes CDR1 SGHRS and CDR2 YFSETQ. Trimming took 5 bases from V and 0 from J; bases not matched to a gene: 11. CDR3 length: 17 residues. CDR3 protein: CASRSPSGGLSSYEQYF. The CDR3 nucleotides are TGCGCCAGCAGGTCCCCTAGCGGGGGACTTAGCTCCTACGAGCAGTACTTC.

The rearrangement uses TRBV6-5 and TRBJ2-3; D might be TRBD1 (5 bases). Germline V gene lookup returns CDR1 MNHEY and CDR2 SVGAGI. CDR3 length: 16 amino acids. V gave up 2 bases and J gave up 2 bases, with 14 bases separating them. CDR3 coding DNA: TGTGCCAGCAGTTACCCAGAGTGGGGCCTCACAGATACGCAGTATTTT. This gives the protein CASSYPEWGLTDTQYF.

This clonotype was seen a handful of times. The chain couples TRBV21-1 to TRBJ1-3; no DNA check was done on the table's D call, TRBD1. TRBV21-1 is an annotated pseudogene. The length of the CDR3 is 17 residues. This CDR3 reads CASSKKTGTGSGNTIYF. The CDR3, as DNA: TGTGCCAGCAGCAAAAAAACCGGGACAGGGTCTGGAAACACCATATATTTT.

This clonotype was seen a handful of times. V is TRBV12-3 or TRBV12-4 and J is TRBJ2-5, with D tentatively TRBD1 (6 bases). V was trimmed by 8 bases and J by 7 bases, leaving 17 bases between them. The CDR3 loop spans 13 amino acids. CDR3 region: CASGDTNRRTQYF. CDR3 sequence (DNA): TGTGCCAGCGGGGACACGAATCGGCGGACCCAGTACTTC.

As regards this clonotype: The junction differs from germline at one of its ends, possibly a read error. The rearrangement joins TRBV7-9 to TRBJ1-4; 7 bases fit TRBD1. The germline V gene has CDR1 SEHNR and CDR2 FQNEAQ (reference sequence). This CDR3 is built from 16 residues. The CDR3: CASSLTGASGNEKLFF. The DNA for the CDR3 is TGCGCCAGCAGTCTAACAGGGGCCTCCGGTAATGAAAAACTGTTTTTT.

V is TRBV10-3 and J is TRBJ2-7; maybe TRBD1 (6 bases). The V end was cut by 9 bases, the J end by 3 bases, with 15 bases between. Germline-derived CDR1 and CDR2 are ENHRY and SYGVKD. CDR3 length: 13 amino acids. In DNA form, the CDR3 reads TGTGCCATTACCCCGGGACACGACTACGAGCAGTACTTC. Its protein is CAITPGHDYEQYF.

In this sample, this clonotype turned up a few times. Written as DNA, the CDR3 is TGTGCCAGCAGTTTAACCGTCGGTCCCTACGAGCAGTACTTC. Translating it yields CASSLTVGPYEQYF. The J gene is TRBJ2-7, the V gene TRBV12-3 or TRBV12-4; D not resolved. V lost 2 bases to trimming and J lost 2 bases, with 10 bases between them. There are 14 residues in the CDR3.

The V and J genes are TRBV4-1 and TRBJ2-1, with a tentative D call TRBD2 (7 bases). Trimming pared 2 bases from V and 3 bases from J, leaving 26 bases between. This CDR3 is built from 20 residues. CDR1 is MGHRA, CDR2 YSYEKL, per germline. The CDR3 sequence: CASSQPGHSLAGALYNEQFF. The CDR3 bases are TGCGCCAGCAGCCAACCGGGGCATTCGCTGGCGGGGGCCCTCTACAATGAGCAGTTCTTC.

This chain connects TRBV6-5 to TRBJ2-2; 9 nucleotides line up with TRBD1. Germline CDR1 and CDR2: MNHEY and SVGAGI. Trimming removed 10 bases from V and 0 bases from J; junction bases left unmatched: 12. The CDR3 sequence is 17 residues long. Here the CDR3 DNA reads TGTGCCATCAGAAAAGGGGGACAGGGACCGAACACCGGGGAGCTGTTTTTT. Protein sequence: CAIRKGGQGPNTGELFF.

The CDR3 reads CASSLYRDTQYF. The CDR3 DNA reads TGCGCCAGCAGCCTATACAGGGATACGCAGTATTTT. This chain links TRBV5-1 with TRBJ2-3; D possibly corresponds to TRBD1 (5 bases). The CDR3 is made up of 12 amino acids. Between the trimmed V and J ends, which lost 4 bases and 6 bases, there was a span of 9 bases. Germline CDR1 and CDR2: SGHRS and YFSETQ.

This clonotype was picked up a small number of times. J is TRBJ1-4 and V is TRBV6-1, with 7 bases that match TRBD1. This CDR3 is 15 amino acids long. The germline gives CDR1 MNHNS, CDR2 SASEGT. The trim removed 6 bases at V and 7 bases at J, leaving 11 bases unmatched. CDR3 nucleotides: TGTGCCAGCAGCTCCCCCGACAGGGCGAGTGAAAAACTGTTTTTT. This encodes CASSSPDRASEKLFF.

This clonotype was detected only a few times. The chain has TRBV6-1 and TRBJ2-1; D not certain. The CDR3 is 14 amino acids. Germline assignment: CDR1 MNHNS and CDR2 SASEGT. Deletions cut 4 bases from V and 1 base from J, with 8 bases between. CDR3 DNA: TGTGCCAGCAGTGTAGAGCCGTCCTACAATGAGCAGTTCTTC. Residues: CASSVEPSYNEQFF.

The chain combines TRBV4-1 with TRBJ2-3, with TRBD2 identical over 10 bases. The CDR3 length is 16 residues. Trimming took 0 bases from V and 5 from J; bases not matched to a gene: 5. Germline-derived CDR1 and CDR2 are MGHRA and YSYEKL. DNA of the CDR3: TGCGCCAGCAGCCAAGAGCCCGGGACTAGCGTAGATACGCAGTATTTT. Protein: CASSQEPGTSVDTQYF.

J is TRBJ2-3 and V is TRBV12-3 or TRBV12-4; perhaps TRBD1 as D (5 bases). V was shortened by 6 bases and J by 0 bases, with 10 bases between the two germline ends. This CDR3 has 14 amino acids. The CDR3 loop reads CASRLGVSTDTQYF. In nucleotides, the CDR3 is TGTGCCAGCAGGCTAGGGGTGAGCACAGATACGCAGTATTTT.

This clonotype was observed a handful of times. The rearrangement joins TRBV7-9 to TRBJ2-4; 12 bases align to TRBD1. Trimming took 8 bases from V and 12 from J; bases not matched to a gene: 8. Germline V CDR1 and CDR2: SEHNR, FQNEAQ (reference sequence). The CDR3 runs to 13 residues. In DNA form, the CDR3 reads TGTGCCAGCTCTCCTACGGGACAGGGGGCTCAGTACTTC. Protein: CASSPTGQGAQYF.

This clonotype was picked up many times. V gene TRBV6-6 combines with J gene TRBJ2-5, with 7 bases aligning to TRBD1. The length of the CDR3 is 13 residues. V was clipped by 6 bases and J by 2 bases; unmatched bases: 3. CDR1 and CDR2 (germline): MNHNY, SVGAGI (reference sequence). CDR3 sequence reads: CASSTGEQETQYF. Written as DNA, the CDR3 is TGTGCCAGCAGCACAGGGGAACAAGAGACCCAGTACTTC.

This rearrangement joins TRBV20-1 to TRBJ1-2; D is unclear. Trimming removed 0 bases at V and 4 bases at J, with 15 bases between. The CDR3 spans 15 residues. Looked up from germline, CDR1 is DFQATT and CDR2 is SNEGSKA (reference sequence). The CDR3 is CSAREYREDFYGYTF. The DNA of the CDR3 is TGCAGTGCTAGAGAATATAGGGAGGATTTCTATGGCTACACCTTC.

This clonotype was recorded a few times. The chain employs TRBV12-3 or TRBV12-4 and TRBJ1-3; the D is unclear. The CDR3 is 15 residues long. V lost 2 bases and J lost 2, with 10 bases in between. CDR3 DNA sequence: TGTGCCAGCAGTTTAAGTACACCAACTGGAAACACCATATATTTT. This translates into CASSLSTPTGNTIYF.

The chain joins TRBV19 to TRBJ2-1; D may be TRBD2 (5 bases). The CDR3 is 17 amino acids. Trimming took off 5 bases at V and 0 bases at J, with 17 bases between the two ends. The germline V gene has CDR1 LNHDA and CDR2 SQIVND (reference sequence). CDR3 in amino acids: CASSSLDGESSYNEQFF. The DNA of the CDR3 is TGTGCCAGTAGTTCATTGGACGGGGAGAGCTCCTACAATGAGCAGTTCTTC.